This is a list of T cell receptor beta chains from one sample in a study of T cell responses to AZD1222 COVID-19 vaccine. Assay used: immunoSEQ multiplex PCR; TCRdb lists only in-frame clones, some missing. Among approximately 100,000 clones listed, about 89% were seen once. The sample consisted of peripheral blood, taken 28 days after the second AZD1222 dose. The receptors were sampled from an adult who received the AZD1222 COVID-19 vaccine. Each CDR3 is given with its conserved first and last residue. A D gene is named only where the DNA matches it firmly. Size tells how often a clone was seen (once, few, many) or the class of an expanded clone, and some rows leave it out.

j_call,clone_size,v_call,d_call,cdr3_aa,cdr3_nt
TRBJ2-2,.,TRBV2,.,CASSDRGANTGELFF,TGTGCCAGCAGTGACCGGGGAGCGAACACCGGGGAGCTGTTTTTT
TRBJ1-5,.,TRBV6-1,.,CASSEGRPLGQPQHF,TGTGCCAGCAGTGAGGGACGGCCTTTGGGTCAGCCCCAGCATTTT
TRBJ1-1,once,TRBV14,.,CASSQSGALGTEAFF,TGTGCCAGCAGCCAGTCAGGGGCACTGGGCACTGAAGCTTTCTTT
TRBJ2-6,.,TRBV5-1,.,CASSLGLTSGANVLTF,TGCGCCAGCAGCTTGGGACTTACCTCTGGGGCCAACGTCCTGACTTTC
TRBJ2-7,.,TRBV9,.,CASSVGGSTYEQYF,TGTGCCAGCAGCGTAGGCGGCAGTACCTACGAGCAGTACTTC
TRBJ1-2,.,TRBV5-4,.,CASSLSTANYGYTF,TGTGCCAGCAGCTTGAGCACCGCTAACTATGGCTACACCTTC
TRBJ1-3,.,TRBV15,TRBD1,CATSPGTGGKGNTIYF,TGTGCCACCAGCCCCGGGACAGGGGGAAAAGGAAACACCATATATTTT
TRBJ1-5,.,TRBV28,.,CASSWGYQPQHF,TGTGCCAGCAGTTGGGGTTATCAGCCCCAGCATTTT
TRBJ1-2,.,TRBV6-5,.,CASSYGQGGGLGYTF,TGTGCCAGCAGTTACGGGCAGGGAGGGGGTCTTGGCTACACCTTC
TRBJ2-6,.,TRBV7-8,.,CASSGRRGANVLTF,TGTGCCAGCAGCGGGCGACGAGGGGCCAACGTCCTGACTTTC
TRBJ2-3,.,TRBV5-1,.,CASSLAPAGSTDTQYF,TGCGCCAGCAGCTTGGCCCCCGCGGGAAGCACAGATACGCAGTATTTT
TRBJ1-1,.,TRBV5-1,.,CASSLGDQRKAFF,TGCGCCAGCAGCTTGGGGGACCAAAGGAAAGCTTTCTTT
TRBJ2-5,.,TRBV5-1,TRBD2,CASSSGGTSGTQETQYF,TGCGCCAGCAGCTCCGGAGGGACTAGCGGCACTCAAGAGACCCAGTACTTC
TRBJ1-1,.,TRBV29-1,.,CSAEMGFGTEAFF,TGCAGCGCCGAAATGGGGTTCGGCACTGAAGCTTTCTTT
TRBJ2-3,.,TRBV19,.,CASAGGSTDTQYF,TGTGCCAGCGCAGGGGGGTCGACAGATACGCAGTATTTT
TRBJ2-3,.,TRBV12-3/TRBV12-4,.,CASSSGLTDTQYF,TGTGCCAGCAGTTCGGGACTCACAGATACGCAGTATTTT
TRBJ2-1,.,TRBV27,.,CASTRGGPASEQFF,TGTGCCAGCACCCGAGGGGGGCCGGCAAGTGAGCAGTTCTTC
TRBJ2-3,.,TRBV7-9,TRBD2,CASSHPVASGGRTDTQYF,TGTGCCAGCAGCCACCCGGTAGCTAGCGGGGGGCGCACAGATACGCAGTATTTT
TRBJ1-1,.,TRBV12-3/TRBV12-4,.,CASSLPTEAFF,TGTGCCAGCAGTTTACCCACTGAAGCTTTCTTT
TRBJ1-5,.,TRBV6-6,.,CASSYSGGANQPQHF,TGTGCCAGCAGTTACTCTGGGGGGGCCAATCAGCCCCAGCATTTT
TRBJ2-4,few,TRBV13,.,CASSLRGDIQYF,TGTGCCAGCAGCTTAAGGGGGGACATTCAGTACTTC
TRBJ1-2,.,TRBV6-4,.,CASRLRDLPYYGYTF,TGTGCCAGCAGACTCCGGGACCTCCCGTACTATGGCTACACCTTC
TRBJ1-1,.,TRBV10-1,TRBD1,CASSGARGGEAFF,TGCGCCAGCAGCGGGGCCAGGGGGGGTGAAGCTTTCTTT
TRBJ1-5,.,TRBV10-2,.,CASSESQGANQPQHF,TGCGCCAGCAGTGAGTCCCAAGGGGCCAATCAGCCCCAGCATTTT
TRBJ1-1,.,TRBV7-2,.,CASSFLDSRLKGGAF,TGTGCCAGCAGCTTCCTCGACAGCCGGCTGAAAGGGGGGGCCTTT
TRBJ1-1,.,TRBV7-9,.,CASSTTVNTEAFF,TGTGCCAGCAGCACGACAGTGAACACTGAAGCTTTCTTT
TRBJ1-6,.,TRBV18,TRBD1,CASRDRSSYNSPLHF,TGTGCCAGCCGGGACAGATCCTCCTATAATTCACCCCTCCACTTT
TRBJ2-7,.,TRBV6-5,.,CASSSPTYEQYF,TGTGCCAGCAGTTCCCCTACCTACGAGCAGTACTTC
TRBJ2-7,few,TRBV7-6,TRBD1,CASSLAISAGGLEQYF,TGTGCCAGCAGCTTAGCGATAAGTGCAGGGGGCCTCGAGCAGTACTTC
TRBJ2-3,.,TRBV5-1,.,CASSFYGGGSTDTQYF,TGCGCCAGCAGCTTCTATGGGGGTGGAAGCACAGATACGCAGTATTTT
TRBJ2-5,.,TRBV4-2,TRBD2,CASSQARGTSAETQYF,TGTGCCAGCAGCCAAGCCCGAGGGACTAGCGCGGAGACCCAGTACTTC
TRBJ2-7,.,TRBV3-1/TRBV3-2,.,CASSPRDQGEQYF,TGTGCCAGCAGCCCGCGGGACCAGGGCGAGCAGTACTTC
TRBJ2-3,.,TRBV5-4,TRBD2,CASSLRLAGASTDTQYF,TGTGCCAGCAGCTTAAGACTAGCGGGGGCTAGCACAGATACGCAGTATTTT
TRBJ2-5,.,TRBV7-3,.,CASSRSGQETQYF,TGTGCCAGCAGTCGGAGTGGACAAGAGACCCAGTACTTC
TRBJ2-2,.,TRBV5-6,.,CASSLGPTPNTGELFF,TGTGCCAGCAGCTTGGGACCGACTCCGAACACCGGGGAGCTGTTTTTT
TRBJ1-2,.,TRBV5-1,.,CASSFQSNYGYTF,TGCGCCAGCAGCTTTCAGTCCAACTATGGCTACACCTTC
TRBJ2-1,.,TRBV7-2,.,CASSLSTGNNEQFF,TGTGCCAGCAGCTTAAGTACTGGAAACAATGAGCAGTTCTTC
TRBJ2-5,.,TRBV19,.,CASRPQGEGEETQYF,TGTGCCAGTAGGCCACAGGGAGAAGGGGAAGAGACCCAGTACTTC
TRBJ1-4,.,TRBV6-5,.,CASRGNEKLFF,TGTGCCAGCAGGGGTAATGAAAAACTGTTTTTT
TRBJ1-3,.,TRBV12-3/TRBV12-4,.,CASSGSGNTIYF,TGTGCCAGCAGCGGTTCTGGAAACACCATATATTTT
TRBJ1-1,.,TRBV18,TRBD1,CASSRGQGARGTEAFF,TGTGCCAGCTCACGGGGACAGGGGGCTCGCGGCACTGAAGCTTTCTTT
TRBJ1-4,.,TRBV29-1,.,CSVEQSNEKLFF,TGCAGCGTTGAACAGAGTAATGAAAAACTGTTTTTT
TRBJ1-2,once,TRBV6-5,.,CASSYVGGGYGYTF,TGTGCCAGCAGTTATGTTGGGGGAGGCTATGGCTACACCTTC
TRBJ2-6,.,TRBV5-1,.,CASTDNGKGANVLTF,TGCGCCAGCACTGACAACGGCAAGGGGGCCAACGTCCTGACTTTC
TRBJ1-6,.,TRBV15,TRBD1,CATRDPAGGYNSPLHF,TGTGCCACCAGGGACCCGGCAGGGGGCTATAATTCACCCCTCCACTTT
TRBJ2-2,.,TRBV6-6,TRBD1,CASSWTGEAGELFF,TGTGCCAGCAGTTGGACAGGGGAGGCCGGGGAGCTGTTTTTT
TRBJ1-1,.,TRBV27,.,CASSSSRARLGAFF,TGTGCCAGCAGTTCATCCAGGGCCCGCTTGGGGGCTTTCTTT
TRBJ1-1,.,TRBV4-1,.,CASSQDRRGEAFF,TGCGCCAGCAGCCAAGATCGTCGGGGTGAAGCTTTCTTT
TRBJ2-1,.,TRBV12-5,TRBD2,CASGGTSGGANEQFF,TGTGCTAGTGGTGGGACTAGCGGGGGGGCCAATGAGCAGTTCTTC
TRBJ1-1,once,TRBV19,.,CASTDSVEAFF,TGTGCCAGTACCGACAGTGTCGAGGCTTTCTTT
TRBJ2-1,.,TRBV5-4,TRBD2,CASSLGLADNEQFF,TGTGCCAGCAGCTTGGGACTAGCGGACAATGAGCAGTTCTTC
TRBJ2-1,.,TRBV7-8,.,CASSLSRLGDEQFF,TGTGCCAGCAGCCTAAGCCGCCTCGGCGATGAGCAGTTCTTC
TRBJ2-1,.,TRBV2,.,CASTVTHGNEQFF,TGTGCCAGCACCGTCACCCACGGCAATGAGCAGTTCTTC
TRBJ1-6,few,TRBV27,.,CASSTSGQNDSPLHF,TGTGCCAGCAGCACCTCGGGGCAGAATGATTCACCCCTCCACTTT
TRBJ1-2,.,TRBV11-2,TRBD1,CASVNRDSDYGYTF,TGTGCCAGCGTCAACCGGGACAGTGACTATGGCTACACCTTC